These T cell receptor beta chains were read from a single sample in a study of T cell repertoires in cytomegalovirus infection. TCRdb recomputed calls from the reads with MiXCR, one row per CDR3 protein. The sample consists of about 80,000 distinct CDR3 sequences, 3.7% of them appearing once. The material sequenced was PBMCs. These receptors were taken from a human donor in good health (CMV status not recorded). Some clones in this sample may be carry-over from other donors' samples. Both conserved end residues are part of each CDR3. A D gene is named only where the DNA matches it firmly. Clone sizes are given selectively: once, few, many, or a class where the clone is expanded.

j_call | clone_size | d_call | cdr3_length | v_call | cdr3_nt | cdr3_aa
TRBJ1-6 | many | NA | 13 | TRBV7-2 | TGTGCCAGCAGCCCAGAAGGTTATTCACCCCTCCACTTT | CASSPEGYSPLHF
TRBJ2-1 | many | TRBD2 | 17 | TRBV25-1 | TGTGCCAGCAGTGAATTAGGGTGGGCTAGCGGGTACAATGAGCAGTTCTTC | CASSELGWASGYNEQFF
TRBJ1-5 | many | NA | 14 | TRBV7-9 | TGTGCCAGCAGCTTAGACGACCGCGATGAGCCCCAGCATTTT | CASSLDDRDEPQHF
TRBJ2-1 | many | NA | 14 | TRBV28 | TGTGCCAGCAGGGGCACTGTTGGTGGCAATGAGCAGTTCTTC | CASRGTVGGNEQFF
TRBJ2-5 | many | NA | 12 | TRBV6-6 | TGTGCCAGCAGTTACTCGGAAGAAACCCAGTACTTC | CASSYSEETQYF
TRBJ2-7 | many | NA | 14 | TRBV4-3 | TGCGCCAGCAGCCAAGGGACAAGGAGGTACGAGCAGTACTTC | CASSQGTRRYEQYF
TRBJ1-2 | many | NA | 16 | TRBV27 | TGTGCCAGCAGCCTTTGGCGGGGGGCAGGCGAGTATGGCTACACCTTC | CASSLWRGAGEYGYTF
TRBJ1-1 | many | NA | 13 | TRBV28 | TGTGCCAGCAGTTCCACAGGGTACACTGAAGCTTTCTTT | CASSSTGYTEAFF
TRBJ2-1 | many | NA | 14 | TRBV7-2 | TGTGCCAGCAGCGGGGGACCTACCGACAATGAGCAGTTCTTC | CASSGGPTDNEQFF
TRBJ2-7 | many | TRBD1 | 11 | TRBV10-3 | TGTGCCATCAGTGGGGGACAGGGGCAGTACTTC | CAISGGQGQYF
TRBJ2-5 | once | TRBD1 | 15 | TRBV11-2 | TGTGCCAGCCCTCCAGGACGGACAGGGAAAGAGACCCAGTACTTC | CASPPGRTGKETQYF
TRBJ1-1 | many | NA | 13 | TRBV12-3/TRBV12-4 | TGTGCCAGCAGCTCTCAGGGAGGCACTGAAGCTTTCTTT | CASSSQGGTEAFF
TRBJ2-5 | many | NA | 16 | TRBV28 | TGTGCCAGCAGTCCTATCGTGGGGCCGTTACAAGAGACCCAGTACTTC | CASSPIVGPLQETQYF
TRBJ2-7 | many | TRBD1 | 14 | TRBV6-2/TRBV6-3 | TGTGCCAGCAGTTACCCGGACAGGGCCTACGAGCAGTACTTC | CASSYPDRAYEQYF
TRBJ1-2 | many | NA | 12 | TRBV27 | TGTGCCAGCCTCAACCGGATATATGGCTACACCTTC | CASLNRIYGYTF
TRBJ2-3 | many | NA | 15 | TRBV20-1 | TGCAGTGCTAGAAGGTCGGGGGTGATCACAGATACGCAGTATTTT | CSARRSGVITDTQYF
TRBJ2-3 | many | TRBD1 | 14 | TRBV7-2 | TGTGCCACCACCGGGACAGGGGGCACAGATACGCAGTATTTT | CATTGTGGTDTQYF
TRBJ1-1 | many | NA | 13 | TRBV10-3 | TGTGCCATCAGTAAGGGGGAGGCCACTGAAGCTTTCTTT | CAISKGEATEAFF
TRBJ2-1 | many | TRBD1 | 16 | TRBV27 | TGTGCCAGCAGTGGGACAGGCTTCGACTCCTACAATGAGCAGTTCTTC | CASSGTGFDSYNEQFF
TRBJ2-3 | many | NA | 14 | TRBV7-6 | TGTGCCAGCAGTCGCGGGCTCCCCGACGATACGCAGTATTTT | CASSRGLPDDTQYF
TRBJ2-1 | many | TRBD1 | 15 | TRBV6-6 | TGTGCCAGCAGAAGAGGACAGGGGCTCCACAATGAGCAGTTCTTC | CASRRGQGLHNEQFF
TRBJ2-3 | many | NA | 13 | TRBV29-1 | TGCAGCGTTGGGGGAGCGGCCGGAGATACGCAGTATTTT | CSVGGAAGDTQYF
TRBJ2-3 | many | NA | 16 | TRBV7-2 | TGTGCCAGCTTCCAAGCGCTTAGCACAGTCCTAGATACGCAGTATTTT | CASFQALSTVLDTQYF
TRBJ1-4 | many | TRBD1 | 13 | TRBV7-8 | TGTGCCAGCACCCCAGGGGGCCATGAAAAACTGTTTTTT | CASTPGGHEKLFF
TRBJ2-5 | many | NA | 12 | TRBV20-1 | TGCAGTGCTAGAGGGCTAGGGGAGACCCAGTACTTC | CSARGLGETQYF
TRBJ1-1 | many | NA | 13 | TRBV7-2 | TGTGCCAGCAGCGAGAAAAGGAACACTGAAGCTTTCTTT | CASSEKRNTEAFF
TRBJ1-6 | many | NA | 16 | TRBV5-1 | TGCGCCAGCAGCCCCGGGGGTCGGGGGGCGTCTTCACCCCTCCACTTT | CASSPGGRGASSPLHF
TRBJ1-6 | NA | TRBD1 | 15 | TRBV7-9 | TGCGCCAGCAGCCGCGGGACAGGCGATAATTCACCCCGCCACTTT | CASSRGTGDNSPRHF
TRBJ1-5 | many | NA | 14 | TRBV7-2 | TGTGCCAGCAGCTTTATGGGGGGAAATCAGCCCCAGCATTTT | CASSFMGGNQPQHF
TRBJ2-7 | many | TRBD1 | 14 | TRBV28 | TGTGCCAGCAGTCCCCAGACAGGGGAATACGAGCAGTACTTC | CASSPQTGEYEQYF
TRBJ1-4 | many | NA | 14 | TRBV7-2 | TGTGCCAGCAGCCCTTTAGGGCGGCCCGAAAAACTGTTTTTT | CASSPLGRPEKLFF
TRBJ2-7 | many | TRBD2 | 15 | TRBV11-2 | TGTGCCAGCAGCTTCTTCGGGGGGGCCCCGGACGAGCAGTACTTC | CASSFFGGAPDEQYF
TRBJ1-5 | many | NA | 12 | TRBV7-9 | TGTGCCAGCAGCTCGACTATCGGCCCCCAGCATTTT | CASSSTIGPQHF
TRBJ1-3 | many | NA | 14 | TRBV28 | TGTGCCAGCAGTTTACCCGCCAGGCGAAACACCATATATTTT | CASSLPARRNTIYF
TRBJ1-1 | many | NA | 14 | TRBV6-2/TRBV6-3 | TGTGCCAGCAGATATACTAGCACGGCAAGTGAAGCTTTCTTT | CASRYTSTASEAFF
TRBJ2-1 | many | TRBD2 | 14 | TRBV6-1 | TGTGCCAGCAGCTCTCGGGGGGGGGGCAATGAGCAGTTCTTC | CASSSRGGGNEQFF
TRBJ1-1 | many | TRBD1 | 15 | TRBV7-9 | TGTGCCAGCAGCTTGACAGGGGGCCGGCACACTGAAGCTTTCTTT | CASSLTGGRHTEAFF
TRBJ2-1 | many | TRBD2 | 15 | TRBV14 | TGTGCCAGCAGCCATCCGGGACTAGCGGGGGCCGAGCAGTTCTTC | CASSHPGLAGAEQFF
TRBJ2-7 | many | NA | 11 | TRBV20-1 | TGCAGTGCCCGATCGGGCGACGAGCAGTACTTC | CSARSGDEQYF
TRBJ2-5 | many | NA | 14 | TRBV5-5 | TGTGTCAGCAGCTTGACCGTCGGACAAGAGACCCAGTACTTC | CVSSLTVGQETQYF
TRBJ1-1 | many | NA | 13 | TRBV30 | TGTGCCAAAACTAGGGAAGGGGACCGCGAAGCTTTCTTT | CAKTREGDREAFF
TRBJ2-3 | many | NA | 16 | TRBV7-2 | TGTGCCGGGGGAATCAGGGCCGCCCTTAGCACAGATACGCAGTATTTT | CAGGIRAALSTDTQYF
TRBJ1-3 | many | NA | 16 | TRBV7-2 | TGTGCCAGCAGCCGCCGGACAGTCTTTCCTGGAAACACCATATATTTT | CASSRRTVFPGNTIYF
TRBJ1-4 | many | NA | 13 | TRBV7-8 | TGTGCCAGCAGCTTAGCAGGGGATGAAAAACTGTTTTTT | CASSLAGDEKLFF
TRBJ1-1 | many | NA | 11 | TRBV20-1 | TGCAGTGCTAGAGGCAACACTGAAGCTTTCTTT | CSARGNTEAFF
TRBJ2-7 | many | NA | 12 | TRBV6-8 | TGTGCCAGCAGTTACTCTTTACCCGAGCAGTACTTC | CASSYSLPEQYF
TRBJ2-5 | many | NA | 11 | TRBV7-6 | TGTGCCAGCAGCCGAAAAGAGACCCAGTACTTC | CASSRKETQYF
TRBJ1-4 | many | TRBD1 | 13 | TRBV20-1 | TGCAGTGCAGACGACAGGGTTGGTGAAAAACTGTTTTTT | CSADDRVGEKLFF
TRBJ1-4 | many | NA | 12 | TRBV20-1 | TGCAGTGCTGATGGGGCACGGGAAAAACTGTTTTTT | CSADGAREKLFF
TRBJ1-2 | many | TRBD1 | 15 | TRBV7-2 | TGTGCCAGCGCAGGACAGGTGATAGCTAACTATGGCTACACCTTC | CASAGQVIANYGYTF
TRBJ1-2 | many | NA | 15 | TRBV7-2 | TGTGCCAGCAGCTTAGCAGCAGGGCCCTATGCAAGCTACACCTTC | CASSLAAGPYASYTF
TRBJ2-2 | many | NA | 15 | TRBV7-8 | TGTGCCAGCAGCTTCGGGGGGCCGGACACCGGGGAGCTGTTTTTT | CASSFGGPDTGELFF
TRBJ1-1 | many | NA | 14 | TRBV6-5 | TGTGCCAGCAGTTATCGGCCGGGGAACACTGAAGCTTTCTTT | CASSYRPGNTEAFF
TRBJ1-3 | many | NA | 15 | TRBV7-2 | TGTGCCAGCAGCTCCCAAATAGACGGTGGAAACACCATATATTTT | CASSSQIDGGNTIYF
TRBJ2-6 | many | NA | 16 | TRBV4-3 | TGCGCCAGCAGCCAAGAAGTGGGCTCTGGGGCCAACGTCCTGACTTTC | CASSQEVGSGANVLTF
TRBJ1-2 | many | NA | 14 | TRBV30 | TGTGCCTGGAGTTGGGGGGAGAGTAGCTATGGCTACACCTTC | CAWSWGESSYGYTF
TRBJ1-2 | many | TRBD1 | 12 | TRBV7-2 | TGTGCCAGCAGCCCCCAGGGGGTTGGCTACACCTTC | CASSPQGVGYTF
TRBJ2-1 | many | NA | 12 | TRBV12-5 | TGTGCTAGTGGTTTACGGGGGGCTGAGCAGTTCTTC | CASGLRGAEQFF
TRBJ2-3 | many | TRBD2 | 15 | TRBV28 | TGTGCCAGCAGTGGGTCCGGGACTAGCATGGATACGCAGTATTTT | CASSGSGTSMDTQYF